The source of this T cell receptor (beta chain) is a study of cytomegalovirus exposure and HLA in healthy donors. Overall study context: A later analysis reported the approximately 120 validation repertoires used the same platform as the approximately 660 first-cohort repertoires.

Among the 120 or so subjects of the validation cohort, separate from the approximately 660-subject first cohort, were the donors. With regard to this clone: Its antigen is not known.

Data came from immunoSEQ multiplex PCR; TCRdb stores just in-frame clones and leaves some out. The table records about 110,000 clones, roughly nine tenths of them present only once. General observations from the study: A few CMV-associated chains proved CMV antigen-specific in vitro. With high specificity and sensitivity, the classifier reportedly diagnosed cytomegalovirus status.

Germline CDR1 reads SSHAT; CDR2 reads FNYEAQ (reference sequence). The germline V and J ends were trimmed by 2 bases and 5 bases, with 9 bases remaining between them. The CDR3 consists of 13 residues. The clonotype comes from a young woman in good health and CMV-seropositive. This chain joins TRBV7-7 and TRBJ1-1; D is uncertain. The sequenced sample consisted of PBMCs. The CDR3 sequence: CASSLNRETEAFF. Written as DNA, the CDR3 is TGTGCCAGCAGCTTAAATCGCGAAACTGAAGCTTTCTTT.